These 19 T cell receptor beta chains came from one sample sequenced in a study of T cell repertoires in cytomegalovirus infection. TCRdb called the reads again in MiXCR, with one record for every CDR3 protein. This table has 600,000 to 700,000 distinct CDR3 sequences, roughly 30% appearing once. These receptors have no identified antigens. The sequencing here drew on cultured PBMCs, taken from culture after CMV antigen stimulation. The origin of the receptors is a human donor in good health (CMV status not recorded). Some clones in this sample may be carry-over from other donors' samples.

This clonotype showed up just a few times. V is TRBV7-6 and J is TRBJ2-3; 9 nucleotides line up with TRBD2. CDR1 and CDR2 (germline): SGHVS, FNYEAQ. With V trimmed by 5 bases and J by 0 bases, 6 bases remained unmatched. The CDR3 sequence is 16 residues long. The CDR3 region is CASSPSTSGSTDTQYF. CDR3 in DNA: TGTGCCAGCAGCCCCTCGACTAGCGGAAGCACAGATACGCAGTATTTT.

This chain uses TRBV4-1 with TRBJ2-7, with 9 nucleotides matching TRBD2. The CDR3 contains 16 residues. V shed 2 bases, J shed 6 bases, and the junction held 11 bases outside the gene matches. Germline CDR1 is MGHRA and CDR2 is YSYEKL. The CDR3: CASSQHSLAGLSEQYF. The CDR3 nucleotides read TGCGCCAGCAGCCAACATTCACTAGCGGGCCTCTCCGAGCAGTACTTC.

In this sample, this clonotype turned up a few times. J is TRBJ1-1 and V is TRBV6-1; no firm D call. V lost 8 bases, J lost 1 base, and 20 bases lay in between. From germline, CDR1 is MNHNS and CDR2 SASEGT. There are 16 residues in the CDR3. CDR3 region: CASERLTPVKNTEAFF. DNA of the CDR3: TGTGCCAGCGAACGACTGACACCTGTAAAGAACACTGAAGCTTTCTTT.

About this clonotype: One end of the junction fails to match germline, which may point to a read error. The rearrangement links TRBV7-7 to TRBJ2-5; D remains unclear. CDR3 length: 12 amino acids. Germline V CDR1 and CDR2: SSHAT, FNYEAQ (reference sequence). Here the CDR3 reads CASSHDQGTQYF. The DNA for the CDR3 is TGTGCCAGCAGCCATGACCAAGGGACCCAGTACTTC.

The V and J genes are TRBV7-8 and TRBJ1-1; D unresolved. There are 11 residues in the CDR3. Germline V gene data show CDR1 as SGHVS and CDR2 as FQNEAQ. The CDR3 DNA reads TGTGCGACGAAAGAGAACACTGAAGCTTTCTTT. It encodes CATKENTEAFF. Supplemented by reference TRBV7-8 and TRBJ1-1, the full variable domain reads GAGVSQSPRYKVAKRGQDVALRCDPISGHVSLFWYQQALGQGPEFLTYFQNEAQLDKSGLPSDRFFAERPEGSVSTLKIQRTQQEDSAVYLCATKENTEAFFGQGTRLTVV.

This clonotype was seen only a few times. The chain carries TRBV7-9 and TRBJ1-6; 7 nucleotides align to TRBD1. The length of the CDR3 is 19 residues. Germline loops: CDR1 SEHNR, CDR2 FQNEAQ (reference sequence). The J segment lost 11 bases and the V segment lost 4 bases, leaving 23 bases of the junction unmatched. The CDR3 DNA follows: TGTGCCAGCAGCTCAACAGGGGTTGGGCAAGTAGGGAAAATTGCACCCCTCCACTTT. This codes for CASSSTGVGQVGKIAPLHF.

This clonotype occurred a few times. V and J are TRBV7-9 and TRBJ2-7; D remains unclear. The V gene lost 5 bases and the J gene lost 7 bases, with 15 bases spanning the gap. The CDR3 has 13 amino acids. Germline-derived CDR1 and CDR2 are SEHNR and FQNEAQ (reference sequence). The CDR3 DNA follows: TGTGCCAGCAGCCCCAAGTACGGCTGGGAGCAGTACTTC. As protein: CASSPKYGWEQYF.

This clonotype was seen only a few times. The rearrangement links TRBV28 to TRBJ1-1, with D unresolved. This CDR3 comprises 13 residues. The ends were cut back, 7 bases at V and 0 bases at J, with 9 bases in the middle. Per germline, CDR1 MDHEN and CDR2 SYDVKM. The chain's CDR3 is CASIRLLNTEAFF. DNA for the CDR3: TGTGCCAGCATTAGACTCTTGAACACTGAAGCTTTCTTT.

A few counts support this clonotype. The chain carries TRBV7-2 and TRBJ2-2; D is possibly TRBD1 (5 bases). Germline lookup yields CDR1 SGHTA and CDR2 FQGNSA. CDR3 size: 16 residues. Trimming stripped 0 bases from V and 6 bases from J, with 14 bases between. The CDR3 DNA sequence: TGTGCCAGCAGCTTAGCTGTGACAGCTGGCTCCGGGGAGCTGTTTTTT. Its translation: CASSLAVTAGSGELFF.

V and J are TRBV4-2 and TRBJ2-1; 10 nucleotides align to TRBD1. Germline-derived CDR1 and CDR2 are LGHNA and YNFKEQ. The CDR3 has 16 residues. With 3 bases clipped from V and 6 bases from J, the junction kept 8 bases outside the gene matches. The CDR3 sequence: CASSQATGTGVNEQFF. The CDR3 nucleotides are TGTGCCAGCAGCCAGGCAACCGGGACAGGGGTCAATGAGCAGTTCTTC.

The chain combines TRBV7-2 with TRBJ2-1; 14 bases line up with TRBD2. The germline V gene encodes CDR1 SGHTA and CDR2 FQGNSA. The CDR3 runs to 20 residues. Trimming cost V 2 bases and J 0 bases; bases outside gene matches: 9. CDR3 region: CASSLRGGLAGAFSYNEQFF. CDR3 in DNA: TGTGCCAGCAGCTTAAGAGGGGGACTAGCGGGGGCCTTCTCCTACAATGAGCAGTTCTTC.

This clonotype came up once. This chain connects TRBV29-1 to TRBJ2-5, with D possibly matching TRBD2 (6 bases). V was trimmed by 2 bases and J by 5 bases, leaving 12 bases between them. This CDR3 is built from 13 residues. From germline, CDR1 is SQVTM and CDR2 ANQGSEA. The CDR3 DNA is TGCAGCGTTGAAAGGTCTGGGGGGGAGACCCAGTACTTC. It is translated as CSVERSGGETQYF. The full variable domain, its missing parts supplied by reference TRBV29-1 and TRBJ2-5, is SAVISQKPSRDICQRGTSLTIQCQVDSQVTMMFWYRQQPGQSLTLIATANQGSEATYESGFVIDKFPISRPNLTFSTLTVSNMSPEDSSIYLCSVERSGGETQYFGPGTRLLVL.

The chain uses TRBV18 and TRBJ2-5; TRBD1 might be the D (6 bases). V lost 8 bases, J lost 5 bases, and 15 bases lay in between. The CDR3 is made up of 13 amino acids. CDR1 and CDR2 (germline): KGHSH, LQKENI. This CDR3 is CASGEGHLETQYF. The DNA of the CDR3 is TGTGCCAGCGGAGAGGGACACCTGGAGACCCAGTACTTC.

This sequence joins TRBV19 and TRBJ2-5; perhaps D is TRBD1 or TRBD2 (5 bases each). Germline assignment: CDR1 LNHDA and CDR2 SQIVND (reference sequence). The CDR3 loop spans 14 amino acids. V lost 3 bases and J 5 bases, leaving 13 bases between the germline ends. The CDR3 DNA follows: TGTGCCAGTAGTATCGGGGCAGGGATCGAGACCCAGTACTTC. Its protein product is CASSIGAGIETQYF.

In this sample, this clonotype turned up many times. The rearrangement joins TRBV7-2 to TRBJ2-1; a possible D gene is TRBD2 (7 bases). Germline V gives CDR1 SGHTA, CDR2 FQGNSA. V was trimmed by 2 bases and J by 4 bases, leaving 12 bases between them. The CDR3 covers 15 residues. The CDR3 DNA reads as TGTGCCAGCAGCTTACGGGGGGCGCTGTACAATGAGCAGTTCTTC. It specifies CASSLRGALYNEQFF.

This clonotype showed up just a few times. The chain recombines TRBV7-6 with TRBJ2-5; a possible D gene is TRBD1 (5 bases). V was clipped by 1 base and J by 9 bases, with 15 bases between them. This CDR3 has 14 amino acids. Per the germline V gene, CDR1 is SGHVS and CDR2 is FNYEAQ. The CDR3 reads CASSLEPGLSAQYF. CDR3 coding DNA: TGTGCCAGCAGCTTAGAGCCAGGGTTGTCGGCCCAGTACTTC.

This clonotype was counted ten times or more. The V and J genes are TRBV7-6 and TRBJ1-6; the D gene is possibly TRBD1 (5 bases). The length of the CDR3 is 18 residues. Germline V CDR1 and CDR2: SGHVS, FNYEAQ. V was pared by 2 bases and J by 0 bases, with 14 bases between. CDR3 DNA: TGTGCCAGCAGCTTATACGGGACGGACCGCTCCTATAATTCACCCCTCCACTTT. It yields the protein CASSLYGTDRSYNSPLHF.

The V and J genes are TRBV7-9 and TRBJ2-5; TRBD2 aligns across 8 bases. This CDR3 is 14 amino acids long. The trim removed 3 bases at V and 5 bases at J, leaving 5 bases unmatched. The V gene's germline CDR1 is SEHNR and CDR2 FQNEAQ (reference sequence). The CDR3 DNA reads as TGTGCCAGCAGCTTGACTAGCGCAGTGGAGACCCAGTACTTC. It yields the protein CASSLTSAVETQYF. Full variable domain (rest looked up from reference TRBV7-9 and TRBJ2-5): DTGVSQNPRHKITKRGQNVTFRCDPISEHNRLYWYRQTLGQGPEFLTYFQNEAQLEKSRLLSDRFSAERPKGSFSTLEIQRTEQGDSAMYLCASSLTSAVETQYFGPGTRLLVL.

This clonotype has ten or more counts. A junction boundary mismatches the germline segment, possibly from a read error. The V call is TRBV5-1, the J call TRBJ2-3; a possible D gene is TRBD2 (6 bases). Germline CDR1 is SGHRS and CDR2 is YFSETQ. This CDR3 has 14 residues. This CDR3 reads CASSLERGTDTQYF. The CDR3 bases are TGTGCCAGCAGCTTGGAGCGGGGCACAGATACGCAGTATTTT.